One and the same sample provided the 7 T cell receptor beta chains below, sequenced in a study of Ad26.COV2.S vaccination and SARS-CoV-2 variants (dated by TCRdb to the early 2020s). The library was prepared using the immunoSEQ multiplex PCR assay. TCRdb took over this immuneACCESS table, retaining in-frame rearrangements with V and J assigned. Such tables are incomplete; in checked studies, under half of the missing clones stem from an unresolved V gene, and the remainder is unexplained. This sample comprises more than 300,000 clones, about 89% of them detected only once. The top ten constitute approximately 5% of the sample. The treatment or condition label corresponds to: some 19 received Ad26.COV2.S at low or high dose, single or two shots; 5 received placebo; per-sample allocation not given. For vaccine and placebo recipients, the sequenced repertoires came from samples collected on day 63 after the first injection.

The sample was peripheral blood, taken in a trial of Ad26.COV2.S vaccine versus placebo. These TCRs come from a person between 18 and 65 years old who received the Ad26.COV2.S COVID-19 vaccine or a placebo.

The chain links TRBV5-6 to TRBJ2-1, with D possibly being TRBD2 (5 bases). In germline, CDR1 is SGHDT, CDR2 YYEEEE. The CDR3 consists of 15 residues. With 5 bases removed from V and 0 bases from J, the gap between germline ends came to 12 bases. Here the CDR3 reads CASRPTGSSYNEQFF. CDR3 bases: TGTGCCAGCAGACCCACGGGAAGCTCCTACAATGAGCAGTTCTTC.

This chain joins TRBV30 and TRBJ2-7; the D gene is possibly TRBD1 (5 bases). Germline assignment: CDR1 GTSNPN and CDR2 SVGIG (reference sequence). The V end lost 2 bases, the J end lost 5 bases, and 16 bases lay between the germline ends. The CDR3 is 14 residues long. CDR3 loop: CAWSIVRDVHEQYF. The CDR3, as DNA: TGTGCCTGGAGTATTGTCAGGGATGTCCACGAGCAGTACTTC.

This clone has a handful of counts. The chain joins TRBV14 to TRBJ2-7, with 7 bases fitting TRBD1. CDR3 length: 14 residues. V lost 4 bases and J lost 3; bases outside the gene matches: 6. CDR1 and CDR2 from the germline V gene are SGHDN and FVKESK. The chain's CDR3 is CASSPETGIYEQYF. CDR3 DNA: TGTGCCAGCAGCCCAGAGACAGGGATCTACGAGCAGTACTTC.

The gene calls are TRBV5-1 and TRBJ2-2; 10 bases are a match to TRBD2. The trim removed 1 base at V and 5 bases at J, leaving 17 bases unmatched. The CDR3 is 20 residues long. From germline, CDR1 is SGHRS and CDR2 YFSETQ. The CDR3 here is CASSLSSTAGGPGGTGELFF. As DNA, the CDR3 is TGCGCCAGCAGCTTGTCCTCGACAGCGGGAGGGCCAGGAGGGACCGGGGAGCTGTTTTTT.

The chain recombines TRBV19 with TRBJ2-1, with TRBD2 matching 8 bases. The germline V gene has CDR1 LNHDA and CDR2 SQIVND (reference sequence). The length of the CDR3 is 13 residues. Trimming at V came to 5 bases and at J to 8 bases, leaving 5 bases not matched to a gene. CDR3 sequence reads: CASSELRGDEQFF. For the CDR3, the DNA is TGTGCCAGTAGTGAGTTGCGGGGGGATGAGCAGTTCTTC.

This chain links TRBV5-1 with TRBJ2-7; 10 positions match TRBD2. The J segment lost 6 bases and the V segment lost 2 bases, leaving 8 bases of the junction unmatched. The CDR3 totals 15 residues. CDR1 is SGHRS, CDR2 YFSETQ, per germline. The DNA for the CDR3 is TGCGCCAGCAGCTTCACTAGCGGGGCCAACGTCGAGCAGTACTTC. Amino acids: CASSFTSGANVEQYF. Supplemented by reference TRBV5-1 and TRBJ2-7, the full variable domain reads KAGVTQTPRYLIKTRGQQVTLSCSPISGHRSVSWYQQTPGQGLQFLFEYFSETQRNKGNFPGRFSGRQFSNSRSEMNVSTLELGDSALYLCASSFTSGANVEQYFGPGTRLTVT.

The chain joins TRBV5-6 to TRBJ1-2; weak D call: TRBD1 (5 bases). Germline assignment: CDR1 SGHDT and CDR2 YYEEEE. The CDR3 contains 14 residues. V was shortened by 3 bases and J by 2 bases, with 11 bases between the two germline ends. CDR3 DNA: TGTGCCAGCAGCTCACGGGGCGGGAACTATGGCTACACCTTC. Translated, it gives CASSSRGGNYGYTF.